Below are 23 T cell receptor beta chains sequenced from a single sample in a study of cytotoxic CD8 clonotypes in ibrutinib-treated CLL. Method: immunoSEQ multiplex PCR; TCRdb's copy keeps in-frame clones and lacks some. The table lists about 140,000 clones, roughly 80% of them singletons. The specimen comprised PBMCs, sampled after 12 months of ibrutinib treatment. These receptors came from a human donor with chronic lymphocytic leukemia.

The genes are TRBV19 and TRBJ1-5, with 12 positions matching TRBD1. The germline V gene encodes CDR1 LNHDA and CDR2 SQIVND (reference sequence). The CDR3 length is 16 residues. V was pared by 6 bases and J by 6 bases, with 9 bases of the junction left unmatched. CDR3 sequence (DNA): TGTGCCAGTAGACTACCGGGACAGGGGGCGTCTCAGCCCCAGCATTTT. Its translation: CASRLPGQGASQPQHF.

The chain carries TRBV6-1 and TRBJ1-5; D is uncertain. V lost 4 bases to trimming and J lost 0 bases, with 7 bases between them. Germline V gene sequence: CDR1 MNHNS, CDR2 SASEGT. This CDR3 comprises 14 residues. CDR3 amino acids: CASSGTNSNQPQHF. The DNA of the CDR3 is TGTGCCAGCAGTGGCACAAATAGCAATCAGCCCCAGCATTTT.

The chain combines TRBV19 with TRBJ1-5; a weak D match, TRBD1 (5 bases). In germline, CDR1 is LNHDA, CDR2 SQIVND (reference sequence). The CDR3 loop spans 14 amino acids. The germline V and J ends were trimmed by 9 bases and 6 bases, with 18 bases remaining between them. The CDR3 region is CASTLGGLGQPQHF. The CDR3 DNA reads as TGTGCCAGCACCCTGGGGGGGTTGGGTCAGCCCCAGCATTTT.

A single count supports this clone. V usage is TRBV9 and J usage is TRBJ2-1; 9 nucleotides agree with TRBD2. The germline CDR1 and CDR2 sequences are SGDLS and YYNGEE. V dropped 3 bases and J dropped 5; count of bases not matched to a gene: 6. This CDR3 is 15 amino acids long. In nucleotides, the CDR3 is TGTGCCAGCAGCGACTCCGGGACTAGCCACAATGAGCAGTTCTTC. Protein sequence: CASSDSGTSHNEQFF. Full variable domain (outside the CDR3, taken from reference TRBV9 and TRBJ2-1): DSGVTQTPKHLITATGQRVTLRCSPRSGDLSVYWYQQSLDQGLQFLIQYYNGEERAKGNILERFSAQQFPDLHSELNLSSLELGDSALYFCASSDSGTSHNEQFFGPGTRLTVL.

The chain is built from TRBV7-2 and TRBJ1-5; the D is unclear. The CDR3 extends over 12 amino acids. Germline V CDR1 and CDR2: SGHTA, FQGNSA. Trimming shortened V by 3 bases and J by 1 base, and 1 base separated the two germline ends. The CDR3 is CASSLSNQPQHF. The CDR3 DNA reads as TGTGCCAGCAGCTTGAGCAATCAGCCCCAGCATTTT.

The rearrangement uses TRBV6-1 and TRBJ1-2, with D perhaps TRBD1 (6 bases). The CDR3 loop spans 12 amino acids. V was trimmed by 2 bases and J by 6 bases, leaving 7 bases between them. CDR1 and CDR2 from the germline V gene are MNHNS and SASEGT. The CDR3 reads CASSETGHGYTF. DNA of the CDR3: TGTGCCAGCAGTGAAACAGGGCATGGCTACACCTTC.

The J gene is TRBJ1-1, the V gene TRBV6-4, with 8 bases lining up with TRBD1. Germline assignment: CDR1 MRHNA and CDR2 SNTAGT. Unmatched junction bases numbered 8, after V lost 3 bases and J lost 11 bases. This CDR3 spans 13 amino acids. CDR3 region: CASSEVQGAFAFF. CDR3 nucleotides: TGTGCCAGCAGTGAGGTGCAGGGGGCATTTGCTTTCTTT.

This chain joins TRBV30 and TRBJ2-1; no clear D gene. Trimming pared 5 bases from V and 3 bases from J, leaving 8 bases between. Looked up from germline, CDR1 is GTSNPN and CDR2 is SVGIG (reference sequence). CDR3 length: 12 residues. The CDR3 loop is CAWFTVYNEQFF. CDR3 nucleotides: TGTGCCTGGTTCACGGTCTACAATGAGCAGTTCTTC.

The chain links TRBV19 to TRBJ2-3; a weak D match, TRBD2 (5 bases). Germline-derived CDR1 and CDR2 are LNHDA and SQIVND (reference sequence). The CDR3 loop spans 15 amino acids. Trimming took off 6 bases at V and 1 base at J, with 14 bases between the two ends. CDR3 sequence: CASSPHGVGTDTQYF. CDR3 DNA sequence: TGTGCCAGTAGCCCCCACGGGGTGGGCACAGATACGCAGTATTTT.

This rearrangement joins TRBV27 to TRBJ1-3; a weak D match, TRBD1 (6 bases). V was trimmed by 8 bases and J by 0 bases, leaving 11 bases between them. Per germline, CDR1 MNHEY and CDR2 SMNVEV (reference sequence). The CDR3 is 14 residues long. The CDR3 protein is CASGRGISGNTIYF. The CDR3 coding sequence is TGTGCCAGCGGGAGGGGGATCTCTGGAAACACCATATATTTT.

V is TRBV4-3 and J is TRBJ2-3; 10 bases map to TRBD2. The CDR3 covers 16 residues. The germline V gene has CDR1 LGHNA and CDR2 YSLEER. Trimming removed 3 bases from V and 1 base from J; junction bases left unmatched: 4. Here the CDR3 reads CASSQAGTSGTDTQYF. CDR3 bases: TGCGCCAGCAGCCAGGCCGGGACTAGCGGCACAGATACGCAGTATTTT.

The rearrangement links TRBV10-3 to TRBJ2-3, with 9 bases that match TRBD2. Germline loops: CDR1 ENHRY, CDR2 SYGVKD. The length of the CDR3 is 15 residues. Trimming removed 5 bases from V and 0 bases from J; junction bases left unmatched: 3. CDR3 coding DNA: TGTGCCATCAGTCGACTAGCGGAGAGCACAGATACGCAGTATTTT. Protein sequence: CAISRLAESTDTQYF.

A few counts support this clone. The rearrangement uses TRBV19 and TRBJ2-6, with TRBD1 identical over 9 bases. CDR3 length: 18 residues. The trim removed 8 bases at V and 0 bases at J, leaving 11 bases unmatched. Germline V lookup: CDR1 LNHDA, CDR2 SQIVND (reference sequence). The CDR3 nucleotides are TGTGCCAGTGAGCTCGCCGGGACAGGGTACTCTGGGGCCAACGTCCTGACTTTC. Translation gives CASELAGTGYSGANVLTF.

V usage is TRBV6-6 and J usage is TRBJ2-1; 13 nucleotides match TRBD2. The CDR3 spans 16 residues. The germline V gene encodes CDR1 MNHNY and CDR2 SVGAGI (reference sequence). V lost 4 bases, J lost 6 bases, and 6 bases stayed unmatched. This CDR3 reads CASSFQTSGGTNEQFF. CDR3 nucleotide sequence: TGTGCCAGCAGTTTCCAGACTAGCGGGGGGACCAATGAGCAGTTCTTC.

V is TRBV28 and J is TRBJ2-3, with D perhaps TRBD1 (6 bases). The ends were cut back, 4 bases at V and 2 bases at J, with 10 bases in the middle. The length of the CDR3 is 14 residues. Germline loops: CDR1 MDHEN, CDR2 SYDVKM. The CDR3 loop reads CASSWDIDTDTQYF. CDR3 DNA: TGTGCCAGCAGTTGGGACATCGACACAGATACGCAGTATTTT. Looking up the rest from reference TRBV28 and TRBJ2-3 gives the full variable domain: DVKVTQSSRYLVKRTGEKVFLECVQDMDHENMFWYRQDPGLGLRLIYFSYDVKMKEKGDIPEGYSVSREKKERFSLILESASTNQTSMYLCASSWDIDTDTQYFGPGTRLTVL.

The chain employs TRBV6-5 and TRBJ1-4; a possible D gene is TRBD1 (5 bases). Deletions cut 2 bases from V and 4 bases from J, with 8 bases between. Per germline, CDR1 MNHEY and CDR2 SVGAGI. This CDR3 contains 14 residues. CDR3 DNA sequence: TGTGCCAGCAGTTACGGGGGAGATAATGAAAAACTGTTTTTT. Its translation is CASSYGGDNEKLFF.

This chain uses TRBV18 with TRBJ2-7, with 7 positions matching TRBD1. Trimming removed 2 bases from V and 0 bases from J; junction bases left unmatched: 10. The germline V gene has CDR1 KGHSH and CDR2 LQKENI. This CDR3 has 17 residues. CDR3 in amino acids: CASSPNRGTLSSYEQYF. CDR3 sequence (DNA): TGTGCCAGCTCACCAAACAGGGGCACCTTAAGCTCCTACGAGCAGTACTTC.

This sequence joins TRBV11-3 and TRBJ2-3, with D perhaps TRBD1 (6 bases). CDR3 length: 14 amino acids. Germline CDR1 SGHNT, CDR2 YENEEA. V was shortened by 4 bases and J by 4 bases, with 12 bases between the two germline ends. The CDR3 DNA reads as TGTGCCAGCAGCTCCAGCCCAGGGGCAGATACGCAGTATTTT. This translates into CASSSSPGADTQYF.

The chain employs TRBV15 and TRBJ2-1, with TRBD1 identical over 9 bases. Per germline, CDR1 LNHNV and CDR2 YYDKDF (reference sequence). V was pared by 4 bases and J by 3 bases, with 4 bases of the junction left unmatched. This CDR3 region has 15 residues. The CDR3 DNA reads TGTGCCACCAGCAAGACAGGGGGAAACTACAATGAGCAGTTCTTC. Its protein product is CATSKTGGNYNEQFF.

This clone was recorded a few times. This chain joins TRBV5-1 and TRBJ2-3; no definite D call. The CDR3 loop spans 14 amino acids. Germline assignment: CDR1 SGHRS and CDR2 YFSETQ. Trimming removed 5 bases at V and 6 bases at J, with 16 bases between. CDR3 sequence: CASRRSETRDTQYF. CDR3 DNA: TGCGCCAGCAGGAGATCAGAGACCCGGGATACGCAGTATTTT.

The genes are TRBV7-2 and TRBJ2-5, with D perhaps TRBD1 (5 bases). Germline V gene sequence: CDR1 SGHTA, CDR2 FQGNSA. This CDR3 is 16 amino acids long. V lost 4 bases and J 4 bases, leaving 19 bases between the germline ends. The CDR3 DNA sequence: TGTGCCAGCAGCTCCGACAGTTCGCAGACACGAGAGACCCAGTACTTC. It encodes CASSSDSSQTRETQYF.

The genes are TRBV4-1 and TRBJ2-3, with 14 nucleotides matching TRBD2. Trimming at V came to 2 bases and at J to 3 bases, leaving 7 bases not matched to a gene. This CDR3 has 18 amino acids. Per the germline V gene, CDR1 is MGHRA and CDR2 is YSYEKL. For the CDR3, the DNA is TGCGCCAGCAGCCAAAGCCGGACTAGCGGGGGGTTTACAGATACGCAGTATTTT. This translates into CASSQSRTSGGFTDTQYF.

This chain uses TRBV6-1 with TRBJ2-4; D call uncertain. CDR1 and CDR2 (germline): MNHNS, SASEGT. Deletions cut 3 bases from V and 2 bases from J, with 5 bases between. CDR3 length: 13 residues. Here the CDR3 DNA reads TGTGCCAGCAGTGACAGACCCAAAAACATTCAGTACTTC. This encodes CASSDRPKNIQYF.